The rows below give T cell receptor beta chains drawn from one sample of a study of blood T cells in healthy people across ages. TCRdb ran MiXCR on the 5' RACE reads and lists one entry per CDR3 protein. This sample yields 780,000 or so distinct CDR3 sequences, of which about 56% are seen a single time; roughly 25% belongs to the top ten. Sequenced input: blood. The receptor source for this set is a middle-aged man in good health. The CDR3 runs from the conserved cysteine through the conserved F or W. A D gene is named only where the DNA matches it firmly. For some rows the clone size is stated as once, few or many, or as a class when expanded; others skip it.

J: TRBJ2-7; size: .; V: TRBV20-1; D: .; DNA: TGCAGTGCTAGACGTGCGGGCCTTAGGAGCTACGAGCAGTACTTC; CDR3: CSARRAGLRSYEQYF
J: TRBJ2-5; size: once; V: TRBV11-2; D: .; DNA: TGTGCCAGCAGCTTAGACGCGGCCAGCCAGGGGCTTCGGGAGACCCAGTACTTC; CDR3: CASSLDAASQGLRETQYF
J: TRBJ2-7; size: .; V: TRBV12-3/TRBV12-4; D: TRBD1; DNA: TGTGCCAGCAGCCCCTCCCTACCGGGCGGGCAGGGGGCCTACGAGCAGTACTTC; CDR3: CASSPSLPGGQGAYEQYF
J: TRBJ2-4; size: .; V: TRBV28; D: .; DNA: TGTGCCAGCAGCCCAGGACCCGCACAGTACTTC; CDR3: CASSPGPAQYF
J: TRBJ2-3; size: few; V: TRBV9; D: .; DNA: TGTGCCAGCAGCGTAGACGAGGGCCGATACACAGATACGCAGTATTTT; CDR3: CASSVDEGRYTDTQYF
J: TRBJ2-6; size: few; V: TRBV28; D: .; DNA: TGTGCCAGCAGTTCTGGCGGCCCCCTGGTTCCTGGGGCCAACGTCCTGACTTTC; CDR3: CASSSGGPLVPGANVLTF
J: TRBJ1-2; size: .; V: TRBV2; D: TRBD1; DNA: TGTGCCAGCACTCAGGACAGGAACTATGGCTACACCTTC; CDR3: CASTQDRNYGYTF
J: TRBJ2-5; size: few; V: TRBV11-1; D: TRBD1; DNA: TGTGCCAGCAGCTTTCGGGGACAGAAAGAGACCCAGTACTTC; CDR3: CASSFRGQKETQYF
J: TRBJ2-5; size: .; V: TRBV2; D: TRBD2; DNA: TGTGCCTGCAGTGGGACTAGCGGGTACCAAGAGACCCAGTACTTC; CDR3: CACSGTSGYQETQYF
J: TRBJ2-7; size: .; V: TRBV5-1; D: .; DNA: TGCGCCAGCACCAAGGGGGGATCCTACGAGCAGTACTTC; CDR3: CASTKGGSYEQYF
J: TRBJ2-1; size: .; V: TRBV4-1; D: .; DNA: TGCGCCAGCAGCCAAGAACCCCCTTCCGTACGGCAGTTCTTC; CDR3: CASSQEPPSVRQFF
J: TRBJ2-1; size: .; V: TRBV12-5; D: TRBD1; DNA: TGTGCTAGTGGTTTGGTATTGGAGGGACAGGGGCACAATGAGCAGTTCTTC; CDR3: CASGLVLEGQGHNEQFF
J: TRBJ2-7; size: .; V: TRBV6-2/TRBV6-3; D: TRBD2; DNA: TGTGCCAGCAGTTCCTCAAGACTAGCAGGCCCTTCCCACGAGCAGTACTTC; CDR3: CASSSSRLAGPSHEQYF
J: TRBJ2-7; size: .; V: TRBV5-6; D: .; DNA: TGTGCCAGCAGCTGGGGGAGGGGGACATCCTACGAGCAGTACTTC; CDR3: CASSWGRGTSYEQYF
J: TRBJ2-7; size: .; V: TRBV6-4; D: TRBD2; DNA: TGTGCCAGCCCGGCGCCCGGGACTAGCGGGAGAAGGCCTTACGAGCAGTACTTC; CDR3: CASPAPGTSGRRPYEQYF
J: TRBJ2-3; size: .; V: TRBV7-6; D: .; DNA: TGTGCCAGCAGCTTAAGTCAGCACACAGATACGCAGTATTTT; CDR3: CASSLSQHTDTQYF
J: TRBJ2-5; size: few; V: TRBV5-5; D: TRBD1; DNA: TGTGCCAGCAGCTACGGACAGGGTAGAGAGACCCAGTACTTC; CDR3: CASSYGQGRETQYF
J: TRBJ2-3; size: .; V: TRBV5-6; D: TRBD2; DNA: TGTGCCAGCAGCATTACTAGCGGGGGACGCACAGATACGCAGTATTTT; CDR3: CASSITSGGRTDTQYF
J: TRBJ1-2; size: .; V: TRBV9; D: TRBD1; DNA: TGTGCCAGCGGGGACAGGGTAGTTCGCGGCTACACCTTC; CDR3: CASGDRVVRGYTF
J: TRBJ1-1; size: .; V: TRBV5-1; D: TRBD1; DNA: TGCGCCAGCAGCGGACAGGGTAGGGGGACTGAAGCTTTCTTT; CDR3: CASSGQGRGTEAFF
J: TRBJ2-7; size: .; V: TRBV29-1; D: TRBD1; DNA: TGCAGCGCGGGACAGAGTGGATCCTACGAGCAGTACTTC; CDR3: CSAGQSGSYEQYF
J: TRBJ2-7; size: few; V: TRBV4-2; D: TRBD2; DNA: TGTGCCAGCAGCCAAGAATCGGGAGGATCCTACGAGCAGTACTTC; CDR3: CASSQESGGSYEQYF